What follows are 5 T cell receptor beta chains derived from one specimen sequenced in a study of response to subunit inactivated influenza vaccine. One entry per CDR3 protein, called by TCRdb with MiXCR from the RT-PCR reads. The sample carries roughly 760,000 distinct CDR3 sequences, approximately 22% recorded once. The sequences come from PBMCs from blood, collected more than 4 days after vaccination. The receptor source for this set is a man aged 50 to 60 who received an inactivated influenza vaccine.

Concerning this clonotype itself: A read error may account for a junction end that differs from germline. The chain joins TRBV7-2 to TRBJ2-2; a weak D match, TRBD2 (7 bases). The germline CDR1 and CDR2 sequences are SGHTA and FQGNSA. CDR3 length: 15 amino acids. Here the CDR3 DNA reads TGTGCCAGCAGCTTAACCGGGGGGCCCACCGGGGAGCTGGTTTTT. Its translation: CASSLTGGPTGELVF.

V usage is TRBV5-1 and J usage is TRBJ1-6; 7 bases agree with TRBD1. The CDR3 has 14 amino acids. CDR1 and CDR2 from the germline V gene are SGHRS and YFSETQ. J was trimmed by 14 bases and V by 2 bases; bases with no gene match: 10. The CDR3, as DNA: TGCGCCAGCAGCTTACCGGGACAGATGGAGTCCCTCCACTTT. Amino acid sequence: CASSLPGQMESLHF.

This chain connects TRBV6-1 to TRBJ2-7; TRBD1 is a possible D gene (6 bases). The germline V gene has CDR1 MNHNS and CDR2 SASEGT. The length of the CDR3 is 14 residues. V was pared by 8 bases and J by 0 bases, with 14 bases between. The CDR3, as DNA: TGTGCCAGCTCTCACAGGGAAGTCTCCTACGAGCAGTACTTC. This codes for CASSHREVSYEQYF.

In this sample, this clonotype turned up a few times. The CDR3 DNA sequence: TGTGCCAGCAGCCCCGTAGCGGGAGGGGCAGAGACCCAGTACTTC. It specifies CASSPVAGGAETQYF. V gene TRBV7-9 combines with J gene TRBJ2-5; 11 nucleotides line up with TRBD2. Germline V gives CDR1 SEHNR, CDR2 FQNEAQ (reference sequence). The V and J ends lost 5 bases and 4 bases, in that order; junction bases with no gene match: 6. The CDR3 loop spans 15 amino acids.

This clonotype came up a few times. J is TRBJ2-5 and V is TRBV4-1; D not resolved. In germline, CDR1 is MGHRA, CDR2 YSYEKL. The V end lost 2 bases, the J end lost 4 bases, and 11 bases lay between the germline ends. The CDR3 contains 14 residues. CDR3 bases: TGCGCCAGCAGCCAACGCGGTGGGGTAGAGACCCAGTACTTC. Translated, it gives CASSQRGGVETQYF.